A selection of T cell receptor beta chains follows, all from one sample in a study of T cells after yellow fever vaccination. TCRdb re-derived calls from the 5' RACE reads in MiXCR, one entry per CDR3 protein. Seen here are approximately 600,000 distinct CDR3 sequences, around an eighth observed once, and the top ten hold 14% to 15%. The sample in question was PBMCs, obtained on the day of the yellow fever booster vaccination. The origin of the receptors is a man aged 30-40 years who received the YFV17D yellow fever vaccine. Each CDR3 is given with its conserved first and last residue. Each record gives: V gene, CDR3 length, J gene, D gene, clone size, CDR3 DNA, CDR3 protein. The D gene is left open where the match is weak. Clone size is shown for a subset of rows, as once, few, many or a class of expanded clone.

v_call: TRBV7-9
cdr3_length: 13
j_call: TRBJ2-1
d_call: .
clone_size: .
cdr3_nt: TGTGCCAGCAGCTTGGCCAGTCTCCATGAGCAGTTCTTC
cdr3_aa: CASSLASLHEQFF

v_call: TRBV25-1
cdr3_length: 12
j_call: TRBJ1-1
d_call: .
clone_size: few
cdr3_nt: TGTGCCAGCAGTGCCTCAGGTTCCGCAGCTTTCTTT
cdr3_aa: CASSASGSAAFF

v_call: TRBV12-3/TRBV12-4
cdr3_length: 11
j_call: TRBJ1-1
d_call: .
clone_size: .
cdr3_nt: TGTGCCAGCAGCCCGGCATCATCCGCTTTCTTT
cdr3_aa: CASSPASSAFF

v_call: TRBV5-1
cdr3_length: 12
j_call: TRBJ2-5
d_call: .
clone_size: .
cdr3_nt: TGCGCCAGCAGCTTCCCTTTGGAGGCCCAGTACTTC
cdr3_aa: CASSFPLEAQYF

v_call: TRBV7-2
cdr3_length: 20
j_call: TRBJ2-6
d_call: TRBD2
clone_size: .
cdr3_nt: TGTGCCAGCAGCTCTCGTAGTTGGACTAGCGGGAGACCTGGGGCCAACGTCCTGACTTTC
cdr3_aa: CASSSRSWTSGRPGANVLTF

v_call: TRBV7-2
cdr3_length: 17
j_call: TRBJ2-2
d_call: TRBD2
clone_size: few
cdr3_nt: TGTGCCAGCAGCAAATCGGGACTAGCGGGAGTTAAGGGGGAGCTGTTTTTT
cdr3_aa: CASSKSGLAGVKGELFF

v_call: TRBV12-3/TRBV12-4
cdr3_length: 15
j_call: TRBJ2-5
d_call: TRBD2
clone_size: many
cdr3_nt: TGTGCCAGCAGTCGGACTAGCGGTTACCAAGAGACCCAGTACTTC
cdr3_aa: CASSRTSGYQETQYF

v_call: TRBV4-2
cdr3_length: 15
j_call: TRBJ1-1
d_call: TRBD1
clone_size: few
cdr3_nt: TGTGCCAGCAGCCAAGGGACAGGGATGAACACTGAAGCTTTCTTT
cdr3_aa: CASSQGTGMNTEAFF

v_call: TRBV12-3/TRBV12-4
cdr3_length: 15
j_call: TRBJ1-6
d_call: TRBD1
clone_size: many
cdr3_nt: TGTGCCAGCAGCTCCGGGACAGGGGTTCGTTCACCCCTCCACTTT
cdr3_aa: CASSSGTGVRSPLHF

v_call: TRBV6-5
cdr3_length: 15
j_call: TRBJ1-1
d_call: .
clone_size: few
cdr3_nt: TGTGCCAGCAGTTACTCCGGTGGCCTTAACACTGAAGCTTTCTTT
cdr3_aa: CASSYSGGLNTEAFF

v_call: TRBV5-6
cdr3_length: 16
j_call: TRBJ2-1
d_call: TRBD2
clone_size: .
cdr3_nt: TGTGCCAGCAGCGTCACGTGGACTAGGGACTACAATGAGCAGTTCTTC
cdr3_aa: CASSVTWTRDYNEQFF

v_call: TRBV12-3/TRBV12-4
cdr3_length: 18
j_call: TRBJ2-7
d_call: TRBD2
clone_size: .
cdr3_nt: TGTGCCAGCAGTTTTTTACTAGCGGGAGGTTTAGGTGATTACGAGCAGTACTTC
cdr3_aa: CASSFLLAGGLGDYEQYF

v_call: TRBV12-3/TRBV12-4
cdr3_length: 15
j_call: TRBJ2-1
d_call: .
clone_size: .
cdr3_nt: TGTGCCAGCAGTTTCGGCGGGGCAAGATTATATGAGCAGTTCTTC
cdr3_aa: CASSFGGARLYEQFF

v_call: TRBV18
cdr3_length: 15
j_call: TRBJ2-5
d_call: .
clone_size: few
cdr3_nt: TGTGCCAGCTCACCACCGGTGGCCCTCTGGGAGACCCAGTACTTC
cdr3_aa: CASSPPVALWETQYF

v_call: TRBV20-1
cdr3_length: 14
j_call: TRBJ2-5
d_call: .
clone_size: few
cdr3_nt: TGCAGTGCTAGTAACTTCCTAGGGGGAACTACCCAGTACTTC
cdr3_aa: CSASNFLGGTTQYF

v_call: TRBV20-1
cdr3_length: 13
j_call: TRBJ2-7
d_call: .
clone_size: few
cdr3_nt: TGCAGTGCTGCCCTTAAGGGGGCCTACGAGCAGTACTTC
cdr3_aa: CSAALKGAYEQYF

v_call: TRBV20-1
cdr3_length: 15
j_call: TRBJ2-2
d_call: .
clone_size: .
cdr3_nt: TGCAGTGCTAGAGTCCCCATATTGGGACCCGGGGAGCTGTTTTTT
cdr3_aa: CSARVPILGPGELFF

v_call: TRBV7-6
cdr3_length: 15
j_call: TRBJ2-2
d_call: TRBD2
clone_size: few
cdr3_nt: TGTGCCAGCAGCGCACTAGCGGGACGTGCCGGGGAGCTGTTTTTT
cdr3_aa: CASSALAGRAGELFF

v_call: TRBV5-1
cdr3_length: 15
j_call: TRBJ2-1
d_call: .
clone_size: .
cdr3_nt: TGCGCCAGCAGCTTGGGCGGGGAAAGAGCCAATGAGCAGTTCTTC
cdr3_aa: CASSLGGERANEQFF

v_call: TRBV24-1
cdr3_length: 14
j_call: TRBJ2-1
d_call: .
clone_size: .
cdr3_nt: TGTGCCACCAGTGAAACCGGGACCCAATTCCAGCAGTTCTTC
cdr3_aa: CATSETGTQFQQFF